The 22 T cell receptor beta chains reported below all come from one sample, sequenced in a study of shared clonotypes between healthy human individuals. The data were produced by immunoSEQ multiplex PCR, yet TCRdb's version contains in-frame clones alone and is incomplete. The repertoire has some 2.1 million clones, 85% to 95% of them found once; the top ten carry 0.1% to 0.15%. Sequenced: naive CD4+ T cells sorted from blood. Subset noted: CD45RA+ positively selected. The source of these receptors is a man younger than 35 in good health.

This chain uses TRBV4-1 with TRBJ2-7; weak D call: TRBD2 (5 bases). From germline, CDR1 is MGHRA and CDR2 YSYEKL. CDR3 length equals 14 residues. Trimming took 3 bases from V and 4 from J, leaving 13 bases between them. CDR3 sequence (DNA): TGCGCCAGCAGCCATCCCACGAGGGTGTACGAGCAGTACTTC. Protein sequence: CASSHPTRVYEQYF.

The chain links TRBV5-1 to TRBJ1-5; weak D call: TRBD1 (6 bases). CDR3 length: 14 residues. CDR1 and CDR2 (germline): SGHRS, YFSETQ. Trimming pared 0 bases from V and 5 bases from J, leaving 9 bases between. CDR3 sequence: CASSLEGGYQPQHF. CDR3 nucleotides: TGCGCCAGCAGCTTGGAGGGGGGATATCAGCCCCAGCATTTT. The full variable domain, with the rest looked up from reference TRBV5-1 and TRBJ1-5, is KAGVTQTPRYLIKTRGQQVTLSCSPISGHRSVSWYQQTPGQGLQFLFEYFSETQRNKGNFPGRFSGRQFSNSRSEMNVSTLELGDSALYLCASSLEGGYQPQHFGDGTRLSIL.

The genes are TRBV29-1 and TRBJ2-7; 8 nucleotides agree with TRBD1. The junction had 9 bases not matched to a gene; V was cut back by 0 bases and J by 5 bases. The CDR3 loop spans 15 amino acids. CDR1 is SQVTM and CDR2 is ANQGSEA in the germline V gene. CDR3 bases: TGCAGCGTTGAAGATCAGGGCAGGGGGCTAGACGAGCAGTACTTC. Amino acids: CSVEDQGRGLDEQYF.

The chain is built from TRBV7-9 and TRBJ2-3, with TRBD1 matching 8 bases. The V gene end was trimmed by 6 bases and the J gene end by 1 base; junction bases not matched to a gene: 9. The CDR3 extends over 16 amino acids. Per germline, CDR1 SEHNR and CDR2 FQNEAQ (reference sequence). CDR3 DNA: TGTGCCAGCAGTCGAGACAGGGGATCCCGCACAGATACGCAGTATTTT. Encoded protein: CASSRDRGSRTDTQYF.

The genes are TRBV7-9 and TRBJ2-7, with D possibly TRBD1 on 6 matching bases. There are 14 residues in the CDR3. The germline gives CDR1 SEHNR, CDR2 FQNEAQ (reference sequence). V lost 3 bases, J lost 2 bases, and 11 bases lay in between. The CDR3 sequence is CASSFRGPPYEQYF. As DNA, the CDR3 is TGTGCCAGCAGCTTCAGGGGTCCCCCCTACGAGCAGTACTTC.

As regards this clone: In the same sample, other DNA sequences code for this CDR3. This chain connects TRBV29-1 to TRBJ1-1; 7 bases are shared with TRBD1. The CDR3 runs to 12 residues. Per germline, CDR1 SQVTM and CDR2 ANQGSEA. Trimming at V came to 7 bases and at J to 0 bases, leaving 2 bases not matched to a gene. This CDR3 is CSAGQVNTEAFF. As DNA, the CDR3 is TGCAGCGCTGGACAGGTGAACACTGAAGCTTTCTTT.

The V call is TRBV18, the J call TRBJ2-7; 9 bases match TRBD1. The V gene end was trimmed by 3 bases and the J gene end by 5 bases; junction bases not matched to a gene: 14. This CDR3 is 17 amino acids long. CDR1 is KGHSH, CDR2 LQKENI, per germline. CDR3 DNA sequence: TGTGCCAGCTCACCTTCCTTTACCAGACAGGGGGTTGACGAGCAGTACTTC. It is translated as CASSPSFTRQGVDEQYF.

The chain employs TRBV10-3 and TRBJ1-5; no clear D gene. The CDR3 has 13 amino acids. The V end lost 8 bases, the J end lost 2 bases, and 10 bases lay between the germline ends. In germline, CDR1 is ENHRY, CDR2 SYGVKD. DNA of the CDR3: TGTGCCATCGGGGAGGGCGGCAATCAGCCCCAGCATTTT. It is translated as CAIGEGGNQPQHF.

This clone has only one observation. The CDR3 DNA follows: TGCGCCAGCAGCGGGACTGCCATCAAATCTGGAAACACCATATATTTT. It yields the protein CASSGTAIKSGNTIYF. The chain combines TRBV5-1 with TRBJ1-3; tentative D call: TRBD1 (5 bases). CDR1 and CDR2 from the germline V gene are SGHRS and YFSETQ. V was clipped by 4 bases and J by 1 base, with 15 bases between them. The CDR3 runs to 16 residues.

The V and J genes are TRBV6-1 and TRBJ1-6; D gene uncertain. The CDR3 covers 15 residues. V dropped 0 bases and J dropped 0 bases, with 3 bases sitting between them. Germline loops: CDR1 MNHNS, CDR2 SASEGT. CDR3 DNA: TGTGCCAGCAGTGAAGCGGTCTCCTATAATTCACCCCTCCACTTT. Translated, it gives CASSEAVSYNSPLHF.

This clone was detected only once. CDR3 residues: CASSPSLPGLFNEQFF. CDR3 DNA: TGTGCCAGCTCACCAAGTTTACCGGGACTTTTCAATGAGCAGTTCTTC. The chain combines TRBV18 with TRBJ2-1; the D gene is possibly TRBD2 (6 bases). Trimming took 2 bases from V and 6 from J, leaving 17 bases between them. The CDR3 length is 16 residues. The germline CDR1 and CDR2 sequences are KGHSH and LQKENI.

This clone was recorded a few times. This rearrangement joins TRBV7-3 to TRBJ2-2; D gene unclear. Trimming removed 5 bases from V and 1 base from J, with 2 bases in between. The CDR3 has 12 amino acids. Germline CDR1 reads SGHTA; CDR2 reads FQGTGA. The CDR3 here is CASSKNTGELFF. The CDR3 DNA reads as TGTGCCAGCAGCAAGAACACCGGGGAGCTGTTTTTT.

As to this clone: Other DNA sequences within the sample encode an identical CDR3. The chain joins TRBV7-6 to TRBJ2-7; no firm D call. Trimming removed 2 bases from V and 3 bases from J, with 5 bases in between. From germline, CDR1 is SGHVS and CDR2 FNYEAQ. CDR3 size: 12 residues. The CDR3 DNA is TGTGCCAGCAGCTTAAACAGCTACGAGCAGTACTTC. Its translation is CASSLNSYEQYF.

The V gene is TRBV14, the J gene TRBJ1-1; the D gene is possibly TRBD1 (5 bases). The germline V and J ends were trimmed by 4 bases and 0 bases, with 15 bases remaining between them. The CDR3 is 16 residues long. Germline V lookup: CDR1 SGHDN, CDR2 FVKESK. CDR3 in DNA: TGTGCCAGCAGCCCCCTTCACGGACAACTGAACACTGAAGCTTTCTTT. Translation gives CASSPLHGQLNTEAFF.

This chain links TRBV30 with TRBJ1-5; the D is unclear. The germline V and J ends were trimmed by 2 bases and 4 bases, with 15 bases remaining between them. CDR1 GTSNPN and CDR2 SVGIG come from the germline V gene (reference sequence). CDR3 length: 15 amino acids. CDR3 in amino acids: CAWSMEGWGNQPQHF. The DNA of the CDR3 is TGTGCCTGGAGTATGGAAGGTTGGGGTAATCAGCCCCAGCATTTT.

The chain is built from TRBV7-9 and TRBJ1-5; D might be TRBD1 (5 bases). V lost 5 bases to trimming and J lost 1 base, with 9 bases between them. The CDR3 has 14 amino acids. Germline-derived CDR1 and CDR2 are SEHNR and FQNEAQ (reference sequence). This CDR3 is CASSQGGSNQPQHF. The CDR3 DNA reads as TGTGCCAGCAGCCAGGGAGGGAGCAATCAGCCCCAGCATTTT.

The V gene is TRBV27, the J gene TRBJ1-2, with TRBD1 identical over 8 bases. This CDR3 contains 14 residues. In germline, CDR1 is MNHEY, CDR2 SMNVEV (reference sequence). J was trimmed by 0 bases and V by 7 bases; bases with no gene match: 4. CDR3 protein: CASMKQGANYGYTF. CDR3 nucleotides: TGTGCCAGCATGAAACAGGGGGCTAACTATGGCTACACCTTC.

V usage is TRBV4-3 and J usage is TRBJ2-2; D is unresolved. This CDR3 has 15 amino acids. Trimming shortened V by 0 bases and J by 5 bases, and 10 bases separated the two germline ends. The germline V gene has CDR1 LGHNA and CDR2 YSLEER. CDR3 coding DNA: TGCGCCAGCAGCCAAGATTTGACCATTACCGGGGAGCTGTTTTTT. Protein sequence: CASSQDLTITGELFF.

The chain employs TRBV4-1 and TRBJ2-5; TRBD2 agrees at 9 bases. V lost 2 bases and J lost 7; bases outside the gene matches: 11. Germline assignment: CDR1 MGHRA and CDR2 YSYEKL. The CDR3 has 16 residues. The CDR3 protein is CASSQLAGGGAGTQYF. CDR3 nucleotide sequence: TGCGCCAGCAGCCAATTGGCTGGCGGGGGGGCGGGGACCCAGTACTTC.

This clone was picked up one time. This chain uses TRBV6-6 with TRBJ2-1; 9 bases fit TRBD2. Germline V gene sequence: CDR1 MNHNY, CDR2 SVGAGI (reference sequence). The CDR3 loop spans 15 amino acids. V lost 10 bases to trimming and J lost 7 bases; unmatched junction nucleotides: 14. The CDR3 protein is CATQSGAGGLNEQFF. CDR3 nucleotide sequence: TGTGCCACCCAGTCGGGAGCGGGAGGACTAAATGAGCAGTTCTTC.

Comments on this clone: Other DNA variants within this sample encode the same CDR3. V is TRBV18 and J is TRBJ2-3; D is uncertain. V shed 0 bases and J shed 2 bases, with 3 bases lying between them. CDR3 length: 13 amino acids. CDR1 is KGHSH, CDR2 LQKENI, per germline. The CDR3 bases are TGTGCCAGCTCACCACCGCTCACAGATACGCAGTATTTT. It specifies CASSPPLTDTQYF.

The rearrangement links TRBV2 to TRBJ2-7; perhaps TRBD1 as D (6 bases). Germline CDR1 reads SNHLY; CDR2 reads FYNNEI. The CDR3 runs 15 residues. Deletions cut 5 bases from V and 2 bases from J, with 16 bases between. The CDR3 loop is CASSRPGQSTYEQYF. Written as DNA, the CDR3 is TGTGCCAGCAGTCGTCCGGGACAAAGCACCTACGAGCAGTACTTC.